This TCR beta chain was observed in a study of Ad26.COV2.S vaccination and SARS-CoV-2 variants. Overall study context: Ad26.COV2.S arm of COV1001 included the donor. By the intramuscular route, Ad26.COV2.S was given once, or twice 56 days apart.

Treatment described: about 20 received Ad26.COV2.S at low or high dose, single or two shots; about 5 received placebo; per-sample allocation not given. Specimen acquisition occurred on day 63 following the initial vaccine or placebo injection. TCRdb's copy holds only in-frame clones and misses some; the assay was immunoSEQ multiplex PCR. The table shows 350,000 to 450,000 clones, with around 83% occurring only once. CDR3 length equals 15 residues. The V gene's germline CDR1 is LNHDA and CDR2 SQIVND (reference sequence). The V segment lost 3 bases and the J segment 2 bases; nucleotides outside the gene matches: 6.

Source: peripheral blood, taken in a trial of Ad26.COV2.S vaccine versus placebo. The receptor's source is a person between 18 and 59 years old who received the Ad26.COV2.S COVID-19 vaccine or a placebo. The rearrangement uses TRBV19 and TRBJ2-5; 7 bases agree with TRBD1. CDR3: CASSIRQGYQETQYF. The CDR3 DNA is TGTGCCAGTAGTATTCGACAGGGATATCAAGAGACCCAGTACTTC.